Below, 18 T cell receptor beta chains from the same sample are listed, as sequenced in a study of identical twins. TCRdb passed the 5' RACE reads through MiXCR, listing each CDR3 protein once. Here the sample spans approximately 700,000 distinct CDR3 sequences, 15% to 20% being singletons. This sample was also put to use in a study of T cells expressing NK-cell markers.

The sample consisted of PBMCs. Every receptor here comes from a woman aged 18-29 years in good health.

In its sample, this clonotype was seen many times. The V gene is TRBV15, the J gene TRBJ2-7, with D maybe TRBD1 (6 bases). CDR1 is LNHNV, CDR2 YYDKDF, per germline (reference sequence). The CDR3 has 14 amino acids. Trimming took 1 base from V and 3 from J, leaving 10 bases between them. CDR3 nucleotides: TGTGCCACCAGCAGAGCGGGGACATACTACGAGCAGTACTTC. Protein: CATSRAGTYYEQYF.

In its sample, this clonotype was seen a few times. The chain carries TRBV9 and TRBJ1-4; D unresolved. Trimming cost V 2 bases and J 4 bases, with 9 bases left between them. The CDR3 totals 14 residues. From germline, CDR1 is SGDLS and CDR2 YYNGEE. CDR3 residues: CASSVRADNEKLFF. CDR3 nucleotides: TGTGCCAGCAGCGTCCGGGCCGATAATGAAAAACTGTTTTTT.

This chain uses TRBV6-5 with TRBJ2-3; no clear D gene. V dropped 2 bases and J dropped 2 bases, with 5 bases sitting between them. CDR1 is MNHEY and CDR2 is SVGAGI in the germline V gene. The length of the CDR3 is 13 residues. In DNA, the CDR3 is TGTGCCAGCAGTTACAGATCCACAGATACGCAGTATTTT. Residues: CASSYRSTDTQYF.

This chain connects TRBV15 to TRBJ2-1; D call uncertain. CDR1 is LNHNV, CDR2 YYDKDF, per germline (reference sequence). The ends were cut back, 2 bases at V and 0 bases at J, with 11 bases in the middle. The CDR3 contains 16 residues. CDR3 bases: TGTGCCACCAGCAGATCCCTTGGAAACTCCTACAATGAGCAGTTCTTC. Protein: CATSRSLGNSYNEQFF.

The V and J genes are TRBV6-1 and TRBJ2-3; D is unresolved. The V end was cut by 4 bases, the J end by 2 bases, with 10 bases between. The CDR3 contains 14 residues. Per the germline V gene, CDR1 is MNHNS and CDR2 is SASEGT. The chain's CDR3 is CASSGGRHTDTQYF. The CDR3 bases are TGTGCCAGCAGTGGTGGGCGGCACACAGATACGCAGTATTTT.

The rearrangement uses TRBV15 and TRBJ2-3; D gene ambiguous. The V and J ends lost 1 base and 3 bases respectively, with 8 bases between them. CDR1 and CDR2 (germline): LNHNV, YYDKDF (reference sequence). The CDR3 runs to 14 residues. CDR3 region: CATSRAQTTDTQYF. CDR3 nucleotides: TGTGCCACCAGCAGAGCTCAGACGACAGATACGCAGTATTTT.

The CDR3 DNA is TGTGCCACCAGTGAATCACTGAACACCGGGGAGCTGTTTTTT. It codes for CATSESLNTGELFF. The gene calls are TRBV24-1 and TRBJ2-2; D is undetermined. The CDR3 extends over 14 amino acids. The germline V gene encodes CDR1 KGHDR and CDR2 SFDVKD. V was cut by 4 bases and J by 1 base, with 6 bases left in between.

The chain has TRBV29-1 and TRBJ1-1; perhaps TRBD1 as D (5 bases). Germline V gives CDR1 SQVTM, CDR2 ANQGSEA. The CDR3 covers 13 residues. V was cut by 4 bases and J by 5 bases, with 14 bases left in between. The CDR3 DNA follows: TGCAGCGTTGTTCGTGACCGGGGGACTGAAGCTTTCTTT. Protein product: CSVVRDRGTEAFF. Drawing the rest from reference TRBV29-1 and TRBJ1-1, the complete variable domain is SAVISQKPSRDICQRGTSLTIQCQVDSQVTMMFWYRQQPGQSLTLIATANQGSEATYESGFVIDKFPISRPNLTFSTLTVSNMSPEDSSIYLCSVVRDRGTEAFFGQGTRLTVV.

Written as DNA, the CDR3 is TGCGCCAGCAGCCCCACTACTTCGAGCACCGGGGAGCTGTTTTTT. Amino acid sequence: CASSPTTSSTGELFF. This sequence joins TRBV5-1 and TRBJ2-2; D is unresolved. CDR3 length: 15 residues. Between the trimmed V and J ends, which lost 4 bases and 4 bases, there was a span of 14 bases. Germline loops: CDR1 SGHRS, CDR2 YFSETQ.

V is TRBV7-2 and J is TRBJ2-2; D is unresolved. This CDR3 is 15 amino acids long. Germline CDR1 and CDR2: SGHTA and FQGNSA. V was trimmed by 0 bases and J by 2 bases, leaving 7 bases between them. The chain's CDR3 is CASSLALSNTGELFF. CDR3 DNA sequence: TGTGCCAGCAGCTTAGCGCTGAGCAACACCGGGGAGCTGTTTTTT.

The V gene is TRBV6-5, the J gene TRBJ1-2, with TRBD1 matching over 7 bases. Germline V gene sequence: CDR1 MNHEY, CDR2 SVGAGI. The CDR3 is 13 amino acids. Losses at the gene ends were 2 bases for V and 4 bases for J; bases not matched to a gene: 1. The CDR3, as DNA: TGTGCCAGCAGTTACGACAGGGCCTATGGCTACACCTTC. This sequence encodes CASSYDRAYGYTF.

This clonotype was seen only a few times. An end of the junction does not agree with germline; a read error may underlie this. The chain couples TRBV7-7 to TRBJ2-1, with 8 bases lining up with TRBD2. Germline CDR1 SSHAT, CDR2 FNYEAQ (reference sequence). The CDR3 contains 15 residues. The CDR3 reads CASSLNGGGRDEQFF. As DNA, the CDR3 is TGTGCTAGCAGCTTAAACGGCGGGGGGCGGGATGAGCAGTTCTTC.

This clonotype has just a few counts. V and J are TRBV10-3 and TRBJ1-2; D unclear. The germline CDR1 and CDR2 sequences are ENHRY and SYGVKD. Trimming shortened V by 10 bases and J by 2 bases, and 14 bases separated the two germline ends. The CDR3 length is 13 residues. The CDR3 nucleotides are TGTGCCACCCAGGACGGAGTAAACTATGGCTACACCTTC. Residues: CATQDGVNYGYTF.

The chain recombines TRBV12-3 or TRBV12-4 with TRBJ1-4; 7 nucleotides line up with TRBD1. The CDR3 extends over 15 amino acids. The V segment lost 4 bases and the J segment 5 bases; nucleotides outside the gene matches: 7. CDR3 residues: CASSWGDSKNEKLFF. DNA of the CDR3: TGTGCCAGCAGTTGGGGGGACAGCAAAAATGAAAAACTGTTTTTT.

This rearrangement joins TRBV6-2 or TRBV6-3 to TRBJ2-2, with TRBD2 as a possible D gene (6 bases). The CDR3 is 13 residues long. The V end was cut by 5 bases, the J end by 7 bases, with 11 bases between. Germline values: CDR1 MNHEY, CDR2 SVGEGT. The CDR3 DNA sequence: TGTGCCAGCAGTGTCCAGGAGGGCGGGGAGCTGTTTTTT. Its protein is CASSVQEGGELFF.

By share of the sample, this clonotype is medium-sized. This chain links TRBV20-1 with TRBJ2-1; maybe TRBD2 (6 bases). The length of the CDR3 is 14 residues. Germline CDR1 and CDR2: DFQATT and SNEGSKA (reference sequence). V was trimmed by 6 bases and J by 3 bases, leaving 15 bases between them. CDR3 nucleotides: TGCAGTGCGAGTTCCATAGCGGACTACAATGAGCAGTTCTTC. Encoded protein: CSASSIADYNEQFF.

The sample holds a few counts of this clonotype. The rearrangement uses TRBV7-2 and TRBJ2-5, with a weak D call TRBD1 (5 bases). Trimming shortened V by 0 bases and J by 0 bases, and 8 bases separated the two germline ends. Germline values: CDR1 SGHTA, CDR2 FQGNSA. The length of the CDR3 is 15 residues. CDR3 in DNA: TGTGCCAGCAGCTTAGCGACAGCCTACCAAGAGACCCAGTACTTC. Protein product: CASSLATAYQETQYF.

The chain links TRBV5-1 to TRBJ1-1; no clear D. Germline lookup yields CDR1 SGHRS and CDR2 YFSETQ. There are 17 residues in the CDR3. V lost 5 bases and J 0 bases, leaving 20 bases between the germline ends. The CDR3 protein is CASSPLGNQFMNTEAFF. In DNA, the CDR3 is TGCGCCAGCAGTCCCCTGGGGAATCAATTCATGAACACTGAAGCTTTCTTT.